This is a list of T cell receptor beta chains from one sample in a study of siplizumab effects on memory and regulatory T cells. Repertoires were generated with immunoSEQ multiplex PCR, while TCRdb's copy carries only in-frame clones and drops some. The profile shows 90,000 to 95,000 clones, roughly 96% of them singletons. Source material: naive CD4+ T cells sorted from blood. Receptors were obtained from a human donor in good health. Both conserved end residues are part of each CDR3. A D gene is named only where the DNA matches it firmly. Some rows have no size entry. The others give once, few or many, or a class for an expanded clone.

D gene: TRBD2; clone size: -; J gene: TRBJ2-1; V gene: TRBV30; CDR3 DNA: TGTGCCTGGAGCCCGGGACTACCTTACAATGAGCAGTTCTTC; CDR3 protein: CAWSPGLPYNEQFF
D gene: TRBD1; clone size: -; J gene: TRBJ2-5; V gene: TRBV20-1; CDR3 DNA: TGCAGTGCCTGGGACAGGGAGACCCAGTACTTC; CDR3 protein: CSAWDRETQYF
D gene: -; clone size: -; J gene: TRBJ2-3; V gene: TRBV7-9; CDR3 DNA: TGTGCCAGTAGCCCAGGGGGGGGGCCAGATACGCAGTATTTT; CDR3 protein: CASSPGGGPDTQYF
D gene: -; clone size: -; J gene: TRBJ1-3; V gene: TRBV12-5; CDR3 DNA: TGTGCTAGTGGTCCCGGGACTGTAGGAAACACCATATATTTT; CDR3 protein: CASGPGTVGNTIYF
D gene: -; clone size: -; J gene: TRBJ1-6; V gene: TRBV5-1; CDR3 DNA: TGCGCCAGCAGCCTAAGTAGGGGAGAATCACCCCTCCACTTT; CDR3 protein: CASSLSRGESPLHF
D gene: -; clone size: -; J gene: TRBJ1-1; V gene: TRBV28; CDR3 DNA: TGTGCCAGCACCCCTTGGGTGGGAGGGACTGAAGCTTTCTTT; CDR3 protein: CASTPWVGGTEAFF
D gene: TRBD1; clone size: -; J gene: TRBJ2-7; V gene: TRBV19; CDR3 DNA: TGTGCCAGTAGTATGGACCGGACAGGAGCCTACGAGCAGTACTTC; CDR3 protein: CASSMDRTGAYEQYF
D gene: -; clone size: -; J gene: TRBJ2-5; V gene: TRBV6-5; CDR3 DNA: TGTGCCAGCAGGCCCCTTGTTCAAGAGACCCAGTACTTC; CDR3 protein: CASRPLVQETQYF
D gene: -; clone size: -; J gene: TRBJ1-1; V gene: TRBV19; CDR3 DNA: TGTGCCAGTAGTATCTCAGGGGCCACTGAAGCTTTCTTT; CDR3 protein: CASSISGATEAFF
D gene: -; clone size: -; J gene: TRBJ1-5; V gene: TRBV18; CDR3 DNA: TGTGCCAGCTCACCAACAGGGAATCAGCCCCAGCATTTT; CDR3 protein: CASSPTGNQPQHF
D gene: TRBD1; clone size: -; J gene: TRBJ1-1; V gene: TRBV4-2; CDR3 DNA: TGTGCCAGCAGCCAAGAGAATACAGGGGTGGTGGGGACTGAAGCTTTCTTT; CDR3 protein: CASSQENTGVVGTEAFF
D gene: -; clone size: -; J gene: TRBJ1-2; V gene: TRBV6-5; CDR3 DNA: TGTGCCAGCAGTTATCAGTTAGCTAACTATGGCTACACCTTC; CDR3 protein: CASSYQLANYGYTF
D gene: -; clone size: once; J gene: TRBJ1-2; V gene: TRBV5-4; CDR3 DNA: TGTGCCAGCAGCTTGGCCCTGGGGGCTGGGTATGGCTACACCTTC; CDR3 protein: CASSLALGAGYGYTF
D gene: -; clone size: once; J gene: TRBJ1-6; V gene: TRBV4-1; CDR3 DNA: TGCGCCAGCAGCCTATCCGGGCTACAGTATAATTCACCCCTCCACTTT; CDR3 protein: CASSLSGLQYNSPLHF
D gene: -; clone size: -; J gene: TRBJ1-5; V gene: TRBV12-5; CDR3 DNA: TGTGCTAGTGGTTCCATAAACCAGCCCCAGCATTTT; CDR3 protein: CASGSINQPQHF
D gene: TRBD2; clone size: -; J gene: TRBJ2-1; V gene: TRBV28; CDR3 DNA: TGTGCCAGCAGTTCTCTCGCGGGGGGGCGAAATGAGCAGTTCTTC; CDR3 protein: CASSSLAGGRNEQFF
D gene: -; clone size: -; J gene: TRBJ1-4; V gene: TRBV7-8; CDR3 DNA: TGTGCCAGCAGCTTGGGGACAAGGGAAAAACTGTTTTTT; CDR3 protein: CASSLGTREKLFF